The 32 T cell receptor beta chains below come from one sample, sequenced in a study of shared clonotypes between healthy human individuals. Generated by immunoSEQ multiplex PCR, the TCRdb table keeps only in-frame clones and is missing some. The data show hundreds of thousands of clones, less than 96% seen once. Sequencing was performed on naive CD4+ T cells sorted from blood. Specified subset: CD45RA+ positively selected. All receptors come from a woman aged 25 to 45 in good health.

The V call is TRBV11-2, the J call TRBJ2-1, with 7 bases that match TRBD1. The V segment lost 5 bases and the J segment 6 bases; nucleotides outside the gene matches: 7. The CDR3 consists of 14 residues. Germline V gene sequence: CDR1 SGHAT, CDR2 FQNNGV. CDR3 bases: TGTGCCAGCAGCGACCGGACAGGTTCCAATGAGCAGTTCTTC. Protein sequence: CASSDRTGSNEQFF.

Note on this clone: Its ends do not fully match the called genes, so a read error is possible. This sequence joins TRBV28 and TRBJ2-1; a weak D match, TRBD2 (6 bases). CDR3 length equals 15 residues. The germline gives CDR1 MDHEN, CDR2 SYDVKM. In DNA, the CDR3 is TGTGCCAGCAGTTTAGGGGGGAACCGATGGAATGGGCAGTTCTTC. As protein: CASSLGGNRWNGQFF.

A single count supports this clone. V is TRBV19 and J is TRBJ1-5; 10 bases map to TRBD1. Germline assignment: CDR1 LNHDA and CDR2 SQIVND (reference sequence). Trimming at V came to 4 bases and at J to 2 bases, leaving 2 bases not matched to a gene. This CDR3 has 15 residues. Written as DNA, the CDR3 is TGTGCCAGTAGTAGTGGGACAGGGGGCAATCAGCCCCAGCATTTT. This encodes CASSSGTGGNQPQHF.

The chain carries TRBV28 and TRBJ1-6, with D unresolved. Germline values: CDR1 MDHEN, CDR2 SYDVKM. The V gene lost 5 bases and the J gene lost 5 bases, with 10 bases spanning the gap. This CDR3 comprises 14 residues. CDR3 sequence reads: CASSRPPNNSPLHF. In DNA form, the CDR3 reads TGTGCCAGCAGTCGACCCCCGAATAATTCACCCCTCCACTTT.

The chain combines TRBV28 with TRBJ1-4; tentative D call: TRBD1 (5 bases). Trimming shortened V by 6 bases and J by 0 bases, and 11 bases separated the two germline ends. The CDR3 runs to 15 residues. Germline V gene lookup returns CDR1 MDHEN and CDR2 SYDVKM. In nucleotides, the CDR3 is TGTGCCAGCAGCCCAAGACAGACAACTAATGAAAAACTGTTTTTT. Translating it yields CASSPRQTTNEKLFF.

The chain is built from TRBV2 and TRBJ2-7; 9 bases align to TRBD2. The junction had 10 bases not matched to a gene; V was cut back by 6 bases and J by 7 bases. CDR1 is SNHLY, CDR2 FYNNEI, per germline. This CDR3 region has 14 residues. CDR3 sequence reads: CASRVLAGRDEQYF. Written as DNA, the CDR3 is TGTGCCAGCAGGGTGCTAGCGGGGAGGGATGAGCAGTACTTC.

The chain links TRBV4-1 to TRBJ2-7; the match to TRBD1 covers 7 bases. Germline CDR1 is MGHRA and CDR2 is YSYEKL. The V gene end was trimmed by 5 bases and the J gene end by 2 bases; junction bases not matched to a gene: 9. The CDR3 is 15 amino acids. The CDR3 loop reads CASSSLDRAAYEQYF. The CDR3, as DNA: TGCGCCAGCAGCTCGTTAGACAGGGCGGCCTACGAGCAGTACTTC.

The CDR3 here is CASSSHRGYEQYF. The DNA for the CDR3 is TGTGCCAGCAGTTCCCACAGGGGATACGAGCAGTACTTC. V and J are TRBV6-1 and TRBJ2-7; 7 bases agree with TRBD1. The CDR3 is 13 residues long. In germline, CDR1 is MNHNS, CDR2 SASEGT. J was trimmed by 4 bases and V by 5 bases; bases with no gene match: 5.

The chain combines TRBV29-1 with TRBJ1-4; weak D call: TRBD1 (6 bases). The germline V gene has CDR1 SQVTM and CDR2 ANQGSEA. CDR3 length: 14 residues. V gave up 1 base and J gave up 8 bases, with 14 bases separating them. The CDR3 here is CSVEGQAGGEKLFF. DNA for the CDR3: TGCAGCGTTGAAGGACAGGCGGGAGGCGAAAAACTGTTTTTT.

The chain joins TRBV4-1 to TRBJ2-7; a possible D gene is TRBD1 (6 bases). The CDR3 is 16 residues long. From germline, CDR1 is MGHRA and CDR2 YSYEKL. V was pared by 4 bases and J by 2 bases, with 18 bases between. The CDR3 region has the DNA TGCGCCAGCAGCCGGGAGATACAGGGCCTAACCTACGAGCAGTACTTC. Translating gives CASSREIQGLTYEQYF.

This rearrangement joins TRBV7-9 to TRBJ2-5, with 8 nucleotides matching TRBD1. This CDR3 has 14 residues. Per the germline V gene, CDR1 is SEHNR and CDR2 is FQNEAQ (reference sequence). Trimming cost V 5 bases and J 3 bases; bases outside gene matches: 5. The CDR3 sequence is CASSATGGKETQYF. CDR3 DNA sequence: TGTGCCAGCAGCGCCACAGGGGGTAAAGAGACCCAGTACTTC.

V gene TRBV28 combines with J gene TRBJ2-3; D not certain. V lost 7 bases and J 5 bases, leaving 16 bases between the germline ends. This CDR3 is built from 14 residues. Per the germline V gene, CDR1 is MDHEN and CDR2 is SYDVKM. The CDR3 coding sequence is TGTGCCAGCAACACCCCGGTATTCGGAGATACGCAGTATTTT. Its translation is CASNTPVFGDTQYF.

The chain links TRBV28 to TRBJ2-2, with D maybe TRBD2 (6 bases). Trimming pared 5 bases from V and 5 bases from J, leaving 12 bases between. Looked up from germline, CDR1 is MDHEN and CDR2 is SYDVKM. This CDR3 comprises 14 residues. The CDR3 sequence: CASSPGGETGELFF. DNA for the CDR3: TGTGCCAGCAGTCCCGGAGGGGAAACCGGGGAGCTGTTTTTT.

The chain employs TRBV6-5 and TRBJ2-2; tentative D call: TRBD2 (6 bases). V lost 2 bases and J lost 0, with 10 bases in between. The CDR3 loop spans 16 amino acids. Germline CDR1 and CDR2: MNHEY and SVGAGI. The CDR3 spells CASSYGGAPNTGELFF. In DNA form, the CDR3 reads TGTGCCAGCAGTTACGGCGGGGCCCCGAACACCGGGGAGCTGTTTTTT.

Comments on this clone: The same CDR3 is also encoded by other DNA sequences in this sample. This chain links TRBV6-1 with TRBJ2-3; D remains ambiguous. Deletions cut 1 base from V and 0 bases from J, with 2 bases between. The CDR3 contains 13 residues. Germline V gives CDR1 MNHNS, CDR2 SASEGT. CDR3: CASSEGSTDTQYF. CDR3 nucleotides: TGTGCCAGCAGTGAAGGTAGCACAGATACGCAGTATTTT.

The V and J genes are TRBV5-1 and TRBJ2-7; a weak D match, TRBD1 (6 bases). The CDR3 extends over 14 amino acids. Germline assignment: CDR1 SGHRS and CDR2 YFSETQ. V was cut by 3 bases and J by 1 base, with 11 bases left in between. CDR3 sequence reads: CASSSQGRSYEQYF. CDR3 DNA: TGCGCCAGCAGCTCACAGGGAAGATCCTACGAGCAGTACTTC.

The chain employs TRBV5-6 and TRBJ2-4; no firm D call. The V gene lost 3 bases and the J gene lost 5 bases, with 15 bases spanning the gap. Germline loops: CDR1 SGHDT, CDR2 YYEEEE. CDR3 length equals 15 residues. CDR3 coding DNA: TGTGCCAGCAGCTCCAAGTCAGGCAACCAAAACATTCAGTACTTC. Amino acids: CASSSKSGNQNIQYF. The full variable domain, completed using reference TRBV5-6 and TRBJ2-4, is DAGVTQSPTHLIKTRGQQVTLRCSPKSGHDTVSWYQQALGQGPQFIFQYYEEEERQRGNFPDRFSGHQFPNYSSELNVNALLLGDSALYLCASSSKSGNQNIQYFGAGTRLSVL.

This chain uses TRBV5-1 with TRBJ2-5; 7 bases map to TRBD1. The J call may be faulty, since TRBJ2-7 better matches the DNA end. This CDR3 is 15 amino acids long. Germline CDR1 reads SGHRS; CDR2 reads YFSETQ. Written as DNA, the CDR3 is TGCGCCAGCAGCATACCGACTGGGACAGCCTACGAGCAGTACTTC. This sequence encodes CASSIPTGTAYEQYF.

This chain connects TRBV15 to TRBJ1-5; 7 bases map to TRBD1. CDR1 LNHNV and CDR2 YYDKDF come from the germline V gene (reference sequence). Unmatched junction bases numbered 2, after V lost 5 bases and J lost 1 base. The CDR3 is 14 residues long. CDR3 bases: TGTGCCACCAGCTTGACAGGGAGCAATCAGCCCCAGCATTTT. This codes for CATSLTGSNQPQHF.

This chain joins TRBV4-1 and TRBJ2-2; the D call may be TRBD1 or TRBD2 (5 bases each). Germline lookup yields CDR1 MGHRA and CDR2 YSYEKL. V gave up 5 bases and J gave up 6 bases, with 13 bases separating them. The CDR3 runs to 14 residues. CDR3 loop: CASSTPRGPGELFF. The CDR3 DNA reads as TGCGCCAGCAGCACCCCACGGGGCCCCGGGGAGCTGTTTTTT.

CDR3 sequence (DNA): TGTGCCAGTAGTATCCGCGGGACAGTCTCCTACGAGCAGTACTTC. Protein: CASSIRGTVSYEQYF. The chain links TRBV19 to TRBJ2-7; D might be TRBD1 (7 bases). The CDR3 extends over 15 amino acids. The V and J ends lost 3 bases and 0 bases respectively, with 12 bases between them. From germline, CDR1 is LNHDA and CDR2 SQIVND (reference sequence). Supplemented by reference TRBV19 and TRBJ2-7, the full variable domain reads DGGITQSPKYLFRKEGQNVTLSCEQNLNHDAMYWYRQDPGQGLRLIYYSQIVNDFQKGDIAEGYSVSREKKESFPLTVTSAQKNPTAFYLCASSIRGTVSYEQYFGPGTRLTVT.

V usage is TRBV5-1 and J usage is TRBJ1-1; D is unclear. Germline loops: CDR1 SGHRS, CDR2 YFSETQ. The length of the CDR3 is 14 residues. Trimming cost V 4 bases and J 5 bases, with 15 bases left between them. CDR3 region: CASSGTQGRTEAFF. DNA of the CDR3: TGCGCCAGCAGCGGTACACAAGGGAGGACTGAAGCTTTCTTT.

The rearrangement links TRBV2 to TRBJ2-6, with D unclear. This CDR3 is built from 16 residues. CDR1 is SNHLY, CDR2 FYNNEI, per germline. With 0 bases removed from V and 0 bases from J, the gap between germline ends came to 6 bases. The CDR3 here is CASSEAKFSGANVLTF. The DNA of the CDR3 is TGTGCCAGCAGTGAAGCAAAATTCTCTGGGGCCAACGTCCTGACTTTC.

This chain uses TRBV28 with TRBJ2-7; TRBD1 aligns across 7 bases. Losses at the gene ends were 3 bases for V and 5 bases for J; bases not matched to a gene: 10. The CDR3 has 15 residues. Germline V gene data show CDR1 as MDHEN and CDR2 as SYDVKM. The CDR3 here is CASSFGPNRGHEQYF. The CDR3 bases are TGTGCCAGCAGTTTCGGCCCGAACAGGGGCCACGAGCAGTACTTC.

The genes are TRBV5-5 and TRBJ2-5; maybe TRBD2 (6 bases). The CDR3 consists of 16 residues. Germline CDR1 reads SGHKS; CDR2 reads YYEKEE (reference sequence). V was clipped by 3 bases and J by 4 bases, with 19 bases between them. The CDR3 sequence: CASSSRRRDVGETQYF. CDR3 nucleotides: TGTGCCAGCAGCTCTCGTAGGCGGGATGTAGGAGAGACCCAGTACTTC.

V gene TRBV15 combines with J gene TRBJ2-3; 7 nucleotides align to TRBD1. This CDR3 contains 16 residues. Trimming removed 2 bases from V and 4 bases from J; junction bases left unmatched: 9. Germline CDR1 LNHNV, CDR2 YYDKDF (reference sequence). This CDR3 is CATSRPKTTGSDTQYF. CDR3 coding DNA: TGTGCCACCAGCAGACCCAAGACGACAGGGTCAGATACGCAGTATTTT.

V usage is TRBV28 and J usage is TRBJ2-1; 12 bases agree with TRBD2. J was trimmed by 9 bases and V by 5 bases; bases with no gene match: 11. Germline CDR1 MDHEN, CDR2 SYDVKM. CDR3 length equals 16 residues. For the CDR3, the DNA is TGTGCCAGCAGTCCTAGGGCTAGCGGGAGGGCCGGTGAGCAGTTCTTC. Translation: CASSPRASGRAGEQFF.

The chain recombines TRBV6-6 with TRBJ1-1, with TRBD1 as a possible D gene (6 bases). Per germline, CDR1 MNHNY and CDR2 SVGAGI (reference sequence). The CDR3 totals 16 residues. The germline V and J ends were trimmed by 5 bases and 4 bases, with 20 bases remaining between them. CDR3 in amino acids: CASSKKNTGRSTEAFF. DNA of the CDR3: TGTGCCAGCAGTAAAAAAAATACAGGGAGGAGCACTGAAGCTTTCTTT.

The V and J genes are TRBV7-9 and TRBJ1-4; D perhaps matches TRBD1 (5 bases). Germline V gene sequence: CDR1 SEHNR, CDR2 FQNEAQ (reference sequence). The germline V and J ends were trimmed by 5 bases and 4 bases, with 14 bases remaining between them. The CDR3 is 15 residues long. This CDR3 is CASSPPGRGNEKLFF. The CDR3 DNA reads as TGTGCCAGCAGCCCACCGGGGAGGGGTAATGAAAAACTGTTTTTT.

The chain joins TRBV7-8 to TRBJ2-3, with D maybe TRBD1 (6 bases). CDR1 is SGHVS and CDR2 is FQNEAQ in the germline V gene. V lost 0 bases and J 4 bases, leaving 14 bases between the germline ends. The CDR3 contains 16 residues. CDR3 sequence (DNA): TGTGCCAGCAGCTTAGCGCCGCCAGGGGCCTCAGATACGCAGTATTTT. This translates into CASSLAPPGASDTQYF.

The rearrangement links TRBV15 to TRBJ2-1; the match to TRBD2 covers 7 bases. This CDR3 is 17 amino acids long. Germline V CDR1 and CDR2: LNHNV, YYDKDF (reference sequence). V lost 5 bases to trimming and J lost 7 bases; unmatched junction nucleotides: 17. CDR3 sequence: CATSASLGAGPTNEQFF. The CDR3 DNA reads TGTGCCACCAGCGCCAGCTTAGGAGCGGGGCCTACTAATGAGCAGTTCTTC.

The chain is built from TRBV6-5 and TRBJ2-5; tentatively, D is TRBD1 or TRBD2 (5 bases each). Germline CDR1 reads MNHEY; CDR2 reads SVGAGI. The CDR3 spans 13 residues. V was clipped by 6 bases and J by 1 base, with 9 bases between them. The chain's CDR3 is CASRGTAQETQYF. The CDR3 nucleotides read TGTGCCAGCAGAGGGACGGCCCAAGAGACCCAGTACTTC.